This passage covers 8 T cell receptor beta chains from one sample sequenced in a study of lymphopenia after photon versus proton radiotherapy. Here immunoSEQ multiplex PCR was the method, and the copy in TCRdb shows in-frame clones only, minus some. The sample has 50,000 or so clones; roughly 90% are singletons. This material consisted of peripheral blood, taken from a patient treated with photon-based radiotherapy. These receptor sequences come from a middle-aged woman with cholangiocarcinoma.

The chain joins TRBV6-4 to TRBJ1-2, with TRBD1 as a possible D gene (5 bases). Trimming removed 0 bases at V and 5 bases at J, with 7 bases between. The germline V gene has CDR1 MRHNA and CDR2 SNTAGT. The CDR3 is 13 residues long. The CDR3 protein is CASSDSGGYGYTF. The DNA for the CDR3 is TGTGCCAGCAGTGACTCGGGGGGATATGGCTACACCTTC.

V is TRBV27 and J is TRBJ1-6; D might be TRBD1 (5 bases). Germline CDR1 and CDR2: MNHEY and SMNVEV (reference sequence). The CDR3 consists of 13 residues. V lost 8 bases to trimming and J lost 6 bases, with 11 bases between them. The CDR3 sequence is CASAGAINSPLHF. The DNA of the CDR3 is TGTGCCAGCGCCGGGGCTATTAATTCACCCCTCCACTTT.

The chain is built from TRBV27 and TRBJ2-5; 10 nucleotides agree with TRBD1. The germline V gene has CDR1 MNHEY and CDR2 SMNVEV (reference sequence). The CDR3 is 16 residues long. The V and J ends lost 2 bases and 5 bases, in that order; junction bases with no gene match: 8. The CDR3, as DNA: TGTGCCAGCAGTTTAATGGGGGACAGGGGTAGGGAGACCCAGTACTTC. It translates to CASSLMGDRGRETQYF.

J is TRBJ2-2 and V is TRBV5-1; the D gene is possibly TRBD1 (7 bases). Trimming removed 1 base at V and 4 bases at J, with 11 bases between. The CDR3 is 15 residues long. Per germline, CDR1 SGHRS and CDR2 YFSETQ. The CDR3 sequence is CASSLPGGFTGELFF. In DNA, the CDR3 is TGCGCCAGCAGCTTGCCAGGGGGGTTCACCGGGGAGCTGTTTTTT.

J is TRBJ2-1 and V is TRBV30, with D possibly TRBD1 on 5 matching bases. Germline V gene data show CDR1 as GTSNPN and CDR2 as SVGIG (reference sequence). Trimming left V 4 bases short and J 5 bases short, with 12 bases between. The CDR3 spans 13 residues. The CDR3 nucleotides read TGTGCCTGGAATCCAGGGTGGGACAATGAGCAGTTCTTC. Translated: CAWNPGWDNEQFF. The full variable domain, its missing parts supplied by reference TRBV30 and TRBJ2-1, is SQTIHQWPATLVQPVGSPLSLECTVEGTSNPNLYWYRQAAGRGLQLLFYSVGIGQISSEVPQNLSASRPQDRQFILSSKKLLLSDSGFYLCAWNPGWDNEQFFGPGTRLTVL.

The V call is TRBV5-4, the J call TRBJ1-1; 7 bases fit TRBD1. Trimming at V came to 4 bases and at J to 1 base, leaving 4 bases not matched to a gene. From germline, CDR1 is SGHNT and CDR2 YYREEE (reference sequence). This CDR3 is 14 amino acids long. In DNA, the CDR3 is TGTGCCAGCAGCCGGGACAGAGCGAACACTGAAGCTTTCTTT. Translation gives CASSRDRANTEAFF.

The DNA for the CDR3 is TGTGCCAGCAGCCCTAGGGGGACAGGGGTTTCCGGGGAGCTGTTTTTT. Translation gives CASSPRGTGVSGELFF. The V gene is TRBV7-3, the J gene TRBJ2-2, with 10 positions matching TRBD1. V lost 5 bases to trimming and J lost 6 bases; unmatched junction nucleotides: 9. Germline CDR1 reads SGHTA; CDR2 reads FQGTGA. The CDR3 contains 16 residues.

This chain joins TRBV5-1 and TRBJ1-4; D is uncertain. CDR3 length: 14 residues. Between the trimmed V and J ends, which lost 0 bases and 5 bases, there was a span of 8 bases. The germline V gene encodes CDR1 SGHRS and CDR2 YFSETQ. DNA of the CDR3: TGCGCCAGCAGCTTGGGAGGGAGCAATGAAAAACTGTTTTTT. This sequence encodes CASSLGGSNEKLFF.